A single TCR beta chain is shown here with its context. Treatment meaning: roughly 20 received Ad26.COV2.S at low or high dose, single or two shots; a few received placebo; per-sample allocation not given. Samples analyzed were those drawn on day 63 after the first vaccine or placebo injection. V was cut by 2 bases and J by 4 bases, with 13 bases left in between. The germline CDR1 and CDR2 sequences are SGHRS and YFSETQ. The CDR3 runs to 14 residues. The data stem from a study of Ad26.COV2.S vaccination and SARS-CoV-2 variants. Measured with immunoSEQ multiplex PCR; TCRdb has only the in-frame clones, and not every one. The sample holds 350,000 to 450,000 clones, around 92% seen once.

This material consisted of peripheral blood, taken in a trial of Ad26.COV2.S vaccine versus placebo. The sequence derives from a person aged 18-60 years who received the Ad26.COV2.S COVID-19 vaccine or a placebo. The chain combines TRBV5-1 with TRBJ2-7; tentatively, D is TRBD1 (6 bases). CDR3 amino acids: CASSFTGMAYEQYF. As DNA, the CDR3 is TGCGCCAGCAGCTTCACAGGGATGGCTTACGAGCAGTACTTC.